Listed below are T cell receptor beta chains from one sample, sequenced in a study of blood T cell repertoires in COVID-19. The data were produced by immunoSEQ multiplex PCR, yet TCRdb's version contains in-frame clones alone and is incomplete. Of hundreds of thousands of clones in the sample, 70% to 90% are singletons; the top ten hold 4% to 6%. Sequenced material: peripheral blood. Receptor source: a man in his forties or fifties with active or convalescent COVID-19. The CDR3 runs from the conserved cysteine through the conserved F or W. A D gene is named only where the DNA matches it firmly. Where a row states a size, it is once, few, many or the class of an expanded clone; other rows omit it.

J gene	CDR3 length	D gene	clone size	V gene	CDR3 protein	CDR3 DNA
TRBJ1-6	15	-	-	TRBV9	CASSPSGDSNSPLHF	TGTGCCAGCAGCCCTAGTGGAGACAGTAATTCACCCCTCCACTTT
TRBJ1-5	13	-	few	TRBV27	CASKGLGNQPQHF	TGTGCCAGCAAGGGGCTAGGCAATCAGCCCCAGCATTTT
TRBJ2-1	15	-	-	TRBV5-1	CASSRAGPGFVVQFF	TGCGCCAGCAGCCGTGCGGGACCGGGGTTTGTTGTGCAGTTCTTC
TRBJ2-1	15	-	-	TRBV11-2	CASSFGASFNDEQFF	TGTGCCAGCAGCTTTGGAGCATCCTTTAACGATGAGCAGTTCTTC
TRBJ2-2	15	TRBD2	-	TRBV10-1	CASSPRTSGSGELFF	TGCGCCAGCAGCCCCCGGACTAGTGGGTCCGGGGAGCTGTTTTTT
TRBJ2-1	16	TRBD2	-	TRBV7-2	CASSPDWLAGRNEQFF	TGTGCCAGCAGCCCTGACTGGCTAGCGGGACGCAATGAGCAGTTCTTC
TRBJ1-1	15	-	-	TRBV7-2	CASSLAVGGSTEAFF	TGTGCCAGCAGCTTAGCGGTGGGGGGTTCCACTGAAGCTTTCTTT
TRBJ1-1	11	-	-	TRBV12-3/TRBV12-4	CASSLKGEAFF	TGTGCCAGCAGTTTAAAGGGGGAAGCTTTCTTT
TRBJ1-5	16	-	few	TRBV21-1	CASSKEIPTVDQPQHF	TGTGCCAGCAGCAAAGAAATCCCGACAGTTGATCAGCCCCAGCATTTT
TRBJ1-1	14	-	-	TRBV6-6	CASSYSGRNTEAFF	TGTGCCAGCAGTTACTCGGGCAGGAACACTGAAGCTTTCTTT
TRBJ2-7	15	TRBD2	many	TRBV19	CASSIPLAGGSEQYF	TGTGCCAGTAGTATTCCTTTAGCGGGAGGGAGCGAGCAGTACTTC
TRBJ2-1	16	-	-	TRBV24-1	CATSDSSAKAYNEQFF	TGTGCCACCAGTGATTCGTCAGCGAAGGCCTACAATGAGCAGTTCTTC
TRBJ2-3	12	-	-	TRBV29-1	CSVGADTDTQYF	TGCAGCGTTGGGGCCGATACAGATACGCAGTATTTT
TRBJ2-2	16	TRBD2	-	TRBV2	CASSPRLAGNTGELFF	TGTGCCAGCAGTCCAAGACTAGCGGGAAATACCGGGGAGCTGTTTTTT
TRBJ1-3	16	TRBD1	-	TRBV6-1	CASSEGDRISGNTIYF	TGTGCCAGCAGTGAAGGGGACAGAATCTCTGGAAACACCATATATTTT
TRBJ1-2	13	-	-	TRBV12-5	CASGYPAGDGYTF	TGTGCTAGTGGTTATCCCGCGGGAGATGGCTACACCTTC
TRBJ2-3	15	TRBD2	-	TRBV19	CATRLAGGGTDTQYF	TGTGCCACCAGATTAGCGGGAGGAGGAACAGATACGCAGTATTTT
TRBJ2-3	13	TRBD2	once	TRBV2	CARSGSLTDTQYF	TGTGCCAGGAGCGGGAGTCTCACAGATACGCAGTATTTT
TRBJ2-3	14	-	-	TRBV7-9	CASSLGVAGDTQYF	TGTGCCAGCAGCTTAGGTGTCGCGGGAGATACGCAGTATTTT
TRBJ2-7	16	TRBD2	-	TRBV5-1	CASSLGGAGGPYEQYF	TGCGCCAGCAGCTTGGGTGGTGCGGGAGGCCCCTACGAGCAGTACTTC
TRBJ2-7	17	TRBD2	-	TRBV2	CASSEVGLAGGPYEQYF	TGTGCCAGCAGTGAAGTCGGGCTAGCGGGAGGGCCTTACGAGCAGTACTTC
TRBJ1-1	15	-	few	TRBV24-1	CATSDSGLGGTEAFF	TGTGCCACCAGTGATTCCGGTCTCGGCGGCACTGAAGCTTTCTTT
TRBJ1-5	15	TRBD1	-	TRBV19	CASSIASTGVQPQHF	TGTGCCAGTAGTATAGCTTCTACAGGGGTTCAGCCCCAGCATTTT
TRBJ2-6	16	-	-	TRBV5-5	CASSIPRSSGANVLTF	TGTGCCAGCAGTATTCCCAGGTCCTCTGGGGCCAACGTCCTGACTTTC
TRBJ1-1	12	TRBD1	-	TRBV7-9	CASGQGTSEAFF	TGTGCCAGCGGACAGGGGACCTCTGAAGCTTTCTTT
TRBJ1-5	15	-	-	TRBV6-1	CASSEGWSVNQPQHF	TGTGCCAGCAGTGAAGGCTGGTCAGTTAATCAGCCCCAGCATTTT
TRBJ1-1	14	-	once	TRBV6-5	CASGKGEGVGEAFF	TGTGCCAGCGGTAAGGGTGAGGGAGTGGGTGAAGCTTTCTTT
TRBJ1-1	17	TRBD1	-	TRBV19	CASSPRGRGQGNTEAFF	TGTGCCAGTAGTCCCCGGGGGAGGGGACAGGGGAACACTGAAGCTTTCTTT
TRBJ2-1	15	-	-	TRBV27	CASRFAGPIYNEQFF	TGTGCCAGCAGATTTGCGGGACCCATTTACAATGAGCAGTTCTTC